These 5 T cell receptor beta chains were sequenced from one sample in a study of identical twins. One entry per CDR3 protein, called by TCRdb with MiXCR from the 5' RACE reads. The profile shows roughly 260,000 distinct CDR3 sequences, around an eighth of them singletons. Sequenced sample: memory (CD45RO+) T cells sorted from blood. All receptors come from a woman aged 18-29 years in good health.

The chain uses TRBV20-1 and TRBJ1-2; perhaps TRBD1 as D (6 bases). V lost 5 bases and J lost 6, with 16 bases in between. This CDR3 spans 13 amino acids. Germline CDR1 DFQATT, CDR2 SNEGSKA (reference sequence). The CDR3 spells CSALYRVGDGYTF. CDR3 nucleotide sequence: TGCAGTGCTCTATACAGGGTAGGGGATGGCTACACCTTC.

The chain links TRBV7-9 to TRBJ2-1; TRBD1 might be the D (5 bases). V was pared by 6 bases and J by 5 bases, with 23 bases between. Germline CDR1 reads SEHNR; CDR2 reads FQNEAQ (reference sequence). CDR3 length: 17 residues. CDR3 coding DNA: TGTGCCAGCAGACTCTTTTCACTCGGCCAGGACAACAATGAGCAGTTCTTC. This codes for CASRLFSLGQDNNEQFF.

The chain carries TRBV2 and TRBJ1-2, with TRBD1 as a possible D gene (6 bases). The V end was cut by 4 bases, the J end by 1 base, with 13 bases between. CDR3 length: 15 amino acids. Germline lookup yields CDR1 SNHLY and CDR2 FYNNEI. The CDR3 DNA is TGTGCCAGCAGTGCCAGGACAGCCGATAACTATGGCTACACCTTC. As protein: CASSARTADNYGYTF. The full variable domain, rest sourced from reference TRBV2 and TRBJ1-2, is EPEVTQTPSHQVTQMGQEVILRCVPISNHLYFYWYRQILGQKVEFLVSFYNNEISEKSEIFDDQFSVERPDGSNFTLKIRSTKLEDSAMYFCASSARTADNYGYTFGSGTRLTVV.

The sample holds a few counts of this clonotype. The genes are TRBV7-6 and TRBJ2-7; tentatively, D is TRBD2 (6 bases). Per germline, CDR1 SGHVS and CDR2 FNYEAQ. Trimming pared 2 bases from V and 4 bases from J, leaving 9 bases between. The CDR3 extends over 13 amino acids. The CDR3 sequence: CASSLSGRYEQYF. As DNA, the CDR3 is TGTGCCAGCAGCTTATCCGGGAGATACGAGCAGTACTTC.

This clonotype showed up just a few times. The rearrangement joins TRBV29-1 to TRBJ1-2; D gene ambiguous. Between the trimmed V and J ends, which lost 4 bases and 8 bases, there was a span of 11 bases. The CDR3 extends over 11 amino acids. CDR1 is SQVTM and CDR2 is ANQGSEA in the germline V gene. As DNA, the CDR3 is TGCAGCGTTGTTTCGGGCGGGGGCTACACCTTC. Protein sequence: CSVVSGGGYTF.